This T cell receptor (beta chain) was identified during a study of T cell changes during pregnancy in multiple sclerosis. Generated by immunoSEQ multiplex PCR, the TCRdb table keeps only in-frame clones and is missing some. The sample shows over 50,000 clones, about 91% of them seen only once. Per germline, CDR1 SGHTA and CDR2 FQGNSA. The trim removed 4 bases at V and 5 bases at J, leaving 15 bases unmatched. CDR3 length: 17 residues. The sequence came from a female donor with multiple sclerosis, enrolled in a pregnancy study. The chain joins TRBV7-2 to TRBJ2-5, with TRBD2 identical over 8 bases. This specimen consisted of peripheral blood, obtained after pregnancy. CDR3 coding DNA: TGTGCCAGCAGCTCCCGCAACTATGAGCGGGGGAGGGAGACCCAGTACTTC. It specifies CASSSRNYERGRETQYF.